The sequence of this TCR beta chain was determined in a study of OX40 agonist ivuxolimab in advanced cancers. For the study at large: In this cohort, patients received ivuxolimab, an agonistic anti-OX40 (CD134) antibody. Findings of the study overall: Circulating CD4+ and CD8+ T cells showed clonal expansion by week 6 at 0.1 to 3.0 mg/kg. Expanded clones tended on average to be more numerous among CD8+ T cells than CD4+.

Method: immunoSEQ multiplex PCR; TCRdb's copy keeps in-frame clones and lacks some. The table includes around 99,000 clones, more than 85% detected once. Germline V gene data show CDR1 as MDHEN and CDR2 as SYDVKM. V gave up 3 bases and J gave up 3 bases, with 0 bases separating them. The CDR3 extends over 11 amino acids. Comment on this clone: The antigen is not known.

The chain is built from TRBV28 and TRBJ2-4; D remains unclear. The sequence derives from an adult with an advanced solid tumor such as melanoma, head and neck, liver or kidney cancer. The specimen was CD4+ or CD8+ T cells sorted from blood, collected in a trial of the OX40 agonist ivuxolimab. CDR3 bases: TGTGCCAGCAGTTTCAAAAACATTCAGTACTTC. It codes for CASSFKNIQYF.